The present T cell receptor beta chain was sequenced within a study of T cells in localized non-small cell lung cancer. Study-wide results and caveats: Of the tissues analyzed, uninvolved adjacent lung showed maximal T cell clonality, greater than tumor.

Between the trimmed V and J ends, which lost 3 bases and 5 bases, there was a span of 13 bases. Germline V gene sequence: CDR1 SGHNT, CDR2 YENEEA. The CDR3 is 14 residues long. The sample holds many counts of this clone. The antigen is unknown. Assay: immunoSEQ multiplex PCR; the TCRdb copy retains only in-frame clones and omits some. The sample has around 2,000 clones, around 21% seen once. Sequences were derived from lung tumor tissue, sampled before any cancer treatment. The clonotype was recovered from a woman between 35 and 70 years old with stage I lung adenocarcinoma. The chain combines TRBV11-3 with TRBJ2-5; perhaps TRBD1 as D (5 bases). The CDR3 reads CASSLPQGAETQYF. The CDR3 DNA is TGTGCCAGCAGCTTGCCGCAGGGTGCTGAGACCCAGTACTTC.